This entry lists 8 T cell receptor beta chains sequenced from one sample in a study of T-cell reconstitution after alpha-beta-depleted transplantation in children. A TCRbeta library incorporating unique molecular identifiers was prepared. TCRdb independently ran MiXCR on the PCR reads; one entry per CDR3 protein. In the table there are some 830,000 distinct CDR3 sequences, approximately 15% of which are singletons. Sequencing was performed on PBMCs, mostly from graft donor cells, taken 360 days after TCRalphabeta/CD19-depleted stem cell transplant. The receptors shown here come from a male patient between 10 and 17 years old who had a stem cell transplant for acute lymphoblastic leukemia, so the T cells may come from the graft donor.

This clonotype was recorded a few times. The V gene is TRBV20-1, the J gene TRBJ1-2; TRBD1 is a possible D gene (6 bases). CDR1 is DFQATT, CDR2 SNEGSKA, per germline (reference sequence). The CDR3 totals 14 residues. Trimming pared 6 bases from V and 6 bases from J, leaving 20 bases between. CDR3 coding DNA: TGCAGTGCCCTGGGACACCTTGGTAGCGATGGCTACACCTTC. Translated: CSALGHLGSDGYTF.

A few counts support this clonotype. The chain employs TRBV29-1 and TRBJ2-1; TRBD1 matches at 10 bases. Germline loops: CDR1 SQVTM, CDR2 ANQGSEA. V trimming: 4 bases; J trimming: 15 bases; junction bases outside the gene matches: 12. There are 13 residues in the CDR3. CDR3 bases: TGCAGCGTTGCGGGACAGGGGATAGCAGTATTGTTCTTC. This translates into CSVAGQGIAVLFF.

This clonotype has a handful of counts. The chain has TRBV5-1 and TRBJ1-6; D may be TRBD1 (6 bases). With 0 bases removed from V and 5 bases from J, the gap between germline ends came to 18 bases. Germline values: CDR1 SGHRS, CDR2 YFSETQ. This CDR3 is 18 amino acids long. The CDR3 protein is CASSLVLPQGTNNSPLHF. In DNA, the CDR3 is TGCGCCAGCAGCTTGGTCCTACCCCAGGGGACTAATAATTCACCCCTCCACTTT.

The chain recombines TRBV9 with TRBJ2-7; 9 nucleotides line up with TRBD1. The junction had 14 bases not matched to a gene; V was cut back by 7 bases and J by 6 bases. Germline V CDR1 and CDR2: SGDLS, YYNGEE. The length of the CDR3 is 15 residues. Here the CDR3 reads CASHRTGGAASEQYF. CDR3 sequence (DNA): TGTGCCAGCCATCGCACAGGGGGCGCAGCGTCCGAGCAGTACTTC. The full variable domain, rest sourced from reference TRBV9 and TRBJ2-7, is DSGVTQTPKHLITATGQRVTLRCSPRSGDLSVYWYQQSLDQGLQFLIQYYNGEERAKGNILERFSAQQFPDLHSELNLSSLELGDSALYFCASHRTGGAASEQYFGPGTRLTVT.

This clonotype was picked up a small number of times. The chain carries TRBV7-9 and TRBJ2-2; perhaps TRBD2 as D (5 bases). Germline V gene data show CDR1 as SEHNR and CDR2 as FQNEAQ (reference sequence). V lost 5 bases and J 3 bases, leaving 19 bases between the germline ends. The CDR3 is made up of 17 amino acids. CDR3 sequence reads: CASSDVATTPDTGELFF. DNA for the CDR3: TGTGCCAGCAGCGATGTAGCGACCACCCCGGACACCGGGGAGCTGTTTTTT.

This clonotype was counted between two and nine times. V usage is TRBV11-2 and J usage is TRBJ2-5; D call uncertain. From germline, CDR1 is SGHAT and CDR2 FQNNGV. V lost 3 bases to trimming and J lost 2 bases, with 13 bases between them. The CDR3 has 15 amino acids. Here the CDR3 reads CASSFNPTAQETQYF. In DNA, the CDR3 is TGTGCCAGCAGCTTTAACCCGACTGCACAAGAGACCCAGTACTTC.

The rearrangement uses TRBV12-3 or TRBV12-4 and TRBJ2-1; D is undetermined. This CDR3 spans 14 amino acids. With 6 bases removed from V and 7 bases from J, the gap between germline ends came to 16 bases. For the CDR3, the DNA is TGTGCCAGCAGCTATGTGGGCGGTATGAATGAGCAGTTCTTC. This gives the protein CASSYVGGMNEQFF.

The genes are TRBV7-3 and TRBJ2-5; 13 positions match TRBD2. This CDR3 is built from 15 residues. Germline-derived CDR1 and CDR2 are SGHTA and FQGTGA. The V and J ends lost 5 bases and 5 bases, in that order; junction bases with no gene match: 5. This CDR3 is CASSRTSGRRETQYF. DNA for the CDR3: TGTGCCAGCAGCAGGACTAGCGGGAGAAGGGAGACCCAGTACTTC. Drawing the rest from reference TRBV7-3 and TRBJ2-5, the complete variable domain is GAGVSQTPSNKVTEKGKYVELRCDPISGHTALYWYRQSLGQGPEFLIYFQGTGAADDSGLPNDRFFAVRPEGSVSTLKIQRTERGDSAVYLCASSRTSGRRETQYFGPGTRLLVL.